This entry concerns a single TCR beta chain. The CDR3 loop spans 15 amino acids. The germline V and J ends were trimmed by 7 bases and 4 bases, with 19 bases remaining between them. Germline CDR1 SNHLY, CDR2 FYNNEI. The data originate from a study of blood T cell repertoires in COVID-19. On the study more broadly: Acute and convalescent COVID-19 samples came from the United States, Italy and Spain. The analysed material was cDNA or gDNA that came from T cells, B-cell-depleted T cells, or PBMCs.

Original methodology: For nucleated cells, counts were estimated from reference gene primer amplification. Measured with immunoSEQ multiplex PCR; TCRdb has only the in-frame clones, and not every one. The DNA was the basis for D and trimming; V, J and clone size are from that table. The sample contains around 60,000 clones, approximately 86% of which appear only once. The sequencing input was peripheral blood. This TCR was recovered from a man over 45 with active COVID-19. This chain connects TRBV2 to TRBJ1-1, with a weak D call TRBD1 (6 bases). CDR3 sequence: CASNPEGGRGTEAFF. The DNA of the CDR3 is TGTGCCAGCAACCCAGAGGGGGGGAGAGGCACTGAAGCTTTCTTT.